This T cell receptor (beta chain) was sequenced for a study of CD8 T cells in ankylosing spondylitis. The study's findings and limits: Researchers reportedly found disease-linked clones significantly enriched in matched ankylosing spondylitis synovial fluid. Blood from ankylosing spondylitis patients appeared to carry a characteristic roughly eight-variant TCR beta motif.

TCRdb recomputed calls from the 5' RACE reads with MiXCR, one row per CDR3 protein. The sample lists about 130,000 distinct CDR3 sequences; just under 7.5% were seen once. Germline V gene data show CDR1 as SGHTA and CDR2 as FQGNSA. Trimming cost V 5 bases and J 11 bases, with 13 bases left between them. This CDR3 is built from 12 residues. There are many counts of this clonotype. Its antigen is not identified. The rearrangement joins TRBV7-2 to TRBJ2-1, with D perhaps assigned TRBD1 or TRBD2 (5 bases each). Sequenced input: blood, either unsorted or a sorted T cell fraction (not recorded which). The TCR comes from a female donor with ankylosing spondylitis or in good health (not recorded which). In nucleotides, the CDR3 is TGTGCCAGCAGCCCAGGGACCGGCAAGCAGTTCTTC. Protein: CASSPGTGKQFF.